Listed below are T cell receptor beta chains from one sample, sequenced in a study of OX40 agonist ivuxolimab in advanced cancers. Measured with immunoSEQ multiplex PCR; TCRdb has only the in-frame clones, and not every one. The data show roughly 80,000 clones, roughly 84% seen once. The sequencing used CD4+ or CD8+ T cells sorted from blood, collected in a trial of the OX40 agonist ivuxolimab. The receptors here all came from an adult with an advanced solid tumor such as melanoma, head and neck, liver or kidney cancer. CDR3s include the opening cysteine and the closing phenylalanine or tryptophan. Fields, in order: clone size, J gene, D gene, V gene, CDR3 DNA, CDR3 protein. A D gene is named only where the DNA matches it firmly. The size entry is marked missing in some rows and otherwise reads once, few, many or a size class.

. TRBJ1-2 . TRBV7-9 TGTGCCAGCAGCTTAGGCCAGGGGACCTTCGGTGGCTACACCTTC CASSLGQGTFGGYTF
. TRBJ2-5 TRBD1 TRBV7-9 TGTGCCAGCAGCTTTAAACTTCTTGGACAGGGGGTCTTAGAGACCCAGTACTTC CASSFKLLGQGVLETQYF
. TRBJ1-4 . TRBV7-9 TGTGCCAGCATCCGAACGGGGGCTGTAAATGAAAAACTGTTTTTT CASIRTGAVNEKLFF
. TRBJ2-6 . TRBV5-4 TGTGCCAGCAGCTTGGAGTTAGGACAGAGCTCTGGGGCCAACGTCCTGACTTTC CASSLELGQSSGANVLTF
. TRBJ1-5 . TRBV4-3 TGCGCCAGCAGCCCCTATCAAAGCGGGAGAGGGGGGGAAGGCAATCAGCCCCAGCATTTT CASSPYQSGRGGEGNQPQHF
. TRBJ2-3 . TRBV5-1 TGCGCCAGCAGCTTGTCCGGACAGCCTGTGGATACGCAGTATTTT CASSLSGQPVDTQYF
. TRBJ1-1 . TRBV28 TGTGCCAGCAGTTTCTACAGGGTCATGAACACTGAAGCTTTCTTT CASSFYRVMNTEAFF
. TRBJ2-3 . TRBV20-1 TGCAGTGTGAACACAGATACGCAGTATTTT CSVNTDTQYF
few TRBJ1-3 . TRBV9 TGTGCCAGCAGCGTAGGAGGACCTGGAAACACCATATATTTT CASSVGGPGNTIYF
once TRBJ1-6 . TRBV6-6 TGTGCCAGCAGTTTAACAGAGGGTAATTCACCCCTCCACTTT CASSLTEGNSPLHF
. TRBJ2-3 . TRBV5-1 TGCGCCAGCAGCTTGGCTAGCGTCGGCACAGATACGCAGTATTTT CASSLASVGTDTQYF
. TRBJ2-7 . TRBV5-1 TGCGCCAGCAGCTTGGCGCTGACAGGCGCCGAGCAGTACTTC CASSLALTGAEQYF
. TRBJ1-1 TRBD1 TRBV19 TGTGCCAGTAGACCAGGACAGGGAGGGACTGAAGCTTTCTTT CASRPGQGGTEAFF
. TRBJ1-6 . TRBV6-6 TGTGCCAGCAGTCCCCGGCACCTTTCACCCCTCCACTTT CASSPRHLSPLHF
once TRBJ2-2 TRBD2 TRBV27 TGTGCCAGCAGCCCCGTCCTAGCGGGGGGACTCGGGGAGCTGTTTTTT CASSPVLAGGLGELFF
once TRBJ1-4 . TRBV10-3 TGTGCCATCAGTGAGTCGACCGGAAGTGGCGAAAAACTGTTTTTT CAISESTGSGEKLFF
. TRBJ1-5 TRBD1 TRBV6-5 TGTGCCAGCAGCACTACAGGGGGCAAACAGCCCCAGCATTTT CASSTTGGKQPQHF
. TRBJ2-2 . TRBV29-1 TGCAGCGCTCGCCGGGACACGAACACCGGGGAGCTGTTTTTT CSARRDTNTGELFF
. TRBJ1-5 . TRBV29-1 TGCAGCCCGGACCGACCTGGGCATTTT CSPDRPGHF
. TRBJ1-5 . TRBV4-2 TGTGCCAGCAGCCATGGTGGCGGGGGCAATCAGCCCCAGCATTTT CASSHGGGGNQPQHF
. TRBJ1-1 . TRBV4-3 TGCGCCAGCAGCCAAGAACGTTCTTCCACTGAAGCTTTCTTT CASSQERSSTEAFF
. TRBJ1-6 . TRBV27 TGTGCCAGCAGGAATGGGGATTCACCCCTCCACTTT CASRNGDSPLHF
. TRBJ2-3 . TRBV19 TGTGCCAGTAGCCCCGGTCCTAGCACAGATACGCAGTATTTT CASSPGPSTDTQYF
. TRBJ2-2 . TRBV6-4 TGTGCCAGCAGTGAACAAAGCACCACCGGGGAGCTGTTTTTT CASSEQSTTGELFF
few TRBJ2-5 TRBD2 TRBV10-2 TGCGCCAGCAAGGGACTAGCGGGGTCGGAGACCCAGTACTTC CASKGLAGSETQYF
. TRBJ1-6 . TRBV7-2 TGTGCCAGCAGCTTAGAGGGCAGGGCTTCACCCCTCCACTTT CASSLEGRASPLHF
. TRBJ1-1 . TRBV25-1 TGTGCCAGCACCAAAGGAGGGGGGATTGAAGCTTTCTTT CASTKGGGIEAFF
few TRBJ1-3 . TRBV27 TGTGCCAGCAGGGACTCAGTGACTGGAAACACCATATATTTT CASRDSVTGNTIYF
. TRBJ1-3 . TRBV4-1 TGCGCCAGCAGCCAAGTTCGAGGGGACTCATGGCGCTCTGGAAACACCATATATTTT CASSQVRGDSWRSGNTIYF
. TRBJ2-4 TRBD2 TRBV11-2 TGTGCCAGCACCCTTAGCGGGGGGTTAGCCAAAAACATTCAGTACTTC CASTLSGGLAKNIQYF
. TRBJ1-4 TRBD1 TRBV19 TGTGCCAGTAGTTTTACAGGGGATGCTGAAAAACTGTTTTTT CASSFTGDAEKLFF
. TRBJ2-1 TRBD2 TRBV18 TGTGCCAGCTCACGGTCGCTGACTAGCGGGGGCCGGAATGAGCAGTTCTTC CASSRSLTSGGRNEQFF
. TRBJ2-7 . TRBV6-1 TGTGCCAGCAGGGATTTCAGGGATAGGTCCTACGAGCAGTACTTC CASRDFRDRSYEQYF
. TRBJ2-3 . TRBV11-2 TGTGCCAGCAGCCAAACGAGGAGCACAGATACGCAGTATTTT CASSQTRSTDTQYF
once TRBJ1-4 TRBD1 TRBV6-1 TGTGCCAGCAGTGAGAGGGGACAGGCAACTAATGAAAAACTGTTTTTT CASSERGQATNEKLFF
. TRBJ1-2 . TRBV28 TGTGCCAGCAGTCCACCGGCGACAGCCCTTATGGAGGGCTACACCTTC CASSPPATALMEGYTF
. TRBJ1-5 . TRBV18 TGTGCCAGCTCACCAGAAGAATCAGGGCAGCCCCAGCATTTT CASSPEESGQPQHF
. TRBJ1-1 . TRBV27 TGTGCCAGCAGTTTGGCGGAGTCGGGGGGCACTGAAGCTTTCTTT CASSLAESGGTEAFF
. TRBJ2-1 . TRBV5-4 TGTGCCAGCAGCGTGGGATTGGGGTGGGAGTACAATGAGCAGTTCTTC CASSVGLGWEYNEQFF
. TRBJ2-3 . TRBV5-7 TGTGCCAGCAGCCTCACCCCCGATGGGACAGATACGCAGTATTTT CASSLTPDGTDTQYF
. TRBJ1-2 TRBD1 TRBV28 TGTGCCAGCACAACAGGGGTCTATGGCTACACCTTC CASTTGVYGYTF
. TRBJ1-1 . TRBV13 TGTGCCAGCAGCTTAAGACAGTCGGGCTTGGCTTTCTTT CASSLRQSGLAFF
once TRBJ2-2 . TRBV28 TGTGCCAGCAGTCCCAGGACGGCCAACACCGGGGAGCTGTTTTTT CASSPRTANTGELFF
. TRBJ1-1 TRBD1 TRBV5-1 TGCGCCAGCAGCTTGGGGGCAGGGGGGAACACTGAAGCTTTCTTT CASSLGAGGNTEAFF
. TRBJ2-1 TRBD1 TRBV7-2 TGTGCCAGCAGCTTACGGACAGGGGGCTCCTACAATGAGCAGTTCTTC CASSLRTGGSYNEQFF
. TRBJ1-1 . TRBV9 TGTGCCAGCAGCGTAGATCCGATGAACACTGAAGCTTTCTTT CASSVDPMNTEAFF
. TRBJ1-2 . TRBV7-3 TGTGCCAGCAGCCCCGGAGGGGACGATGGCTACACCTTC CASSPGGDDGYTF
. TRBJ1-1 . TRBV2 TGTGCCAGCGCAGTGGGGGCAGCGAACACTGAAGCTTTCTTT CASAVGAANTEAFF
once TRBJ2-3 TRBD2 TRBV13 TGTGCCAGCGGTTCCTACCTGACTAGCGGGGGCACAGATACGCAGTATTTT CASGSYLTSGGTDTQYF
. TRBJ1-3 . TRBV2 TGTGCCAGCAGCCTGGAGGGGGGACCTTGGTCTCCTGGAAACACCATATATTTT CASSLEGGPWSPGNTIYF
. TRBJ1-3 . TRBV28 TGTGCCAGCACCGGGACAAACGCAGACTCTGGAAACACCATATATTTT CASTGTNADSGNTIYF
few TRBJ2-1 TRBD2 TRBV7-9 TGTGCCAGCAGCTCAGGACTAGGAGTTGAGCAGTTCTTC CASSSGLGVEQFF
. TRBJ1-1 . TRBV13 TGTGCCAGCAGGGATGGACCGCGGTTGGACCCCACTGAAGCTTTCTTT CASRDGPRLDPTEAFF
. TRBJ2-3 TRBD2 TRBV27 TGTGCCAGCAGTTTATCGTCGGGGACTAGCGGGGGGGCGGATACGCAGTATTTT CASSLSSGTSGGADTQYF
. TRBJ2-3 TRBD2 TRBV27 TGTGCCAGCAGTATGATGACTAGCGGGGCCCATACGCAGTATTTT CASSMMTSGAHTQYF
. TRBJ2-3 . TRBV5-1 TGCGCCAGCAGCTTAGGACAGACTAGCACAGATACGCAGTATTTT CASSLGQTSTDTQYF
. TRBJ1-4 TRBD1 TRBV5-4 TGTGCCAGCTCCTTTCCGGGACAGGAGGAGGAAAAACTGTTTTTT CASSFPGQEEEKLFF
. TRBJ1-5 TRBD1 TRBV18 TGTGCCAGCTCACCAGGGACAGGGAATGCCAATCAGCCCCAGCATTTT CASSPGTGNANQPQHF